This T cell receptor (beta chain) was profiled in a study of vaccination effects on CD4 cells after COVID-19. Across the study: It was a median of 72 days after the second dose that post-vaccine samples were obtained.

With regard to this clone: Its antigen is undetermined.

The assay was immunoSEQ multiplex PCR, and TCRdb's table has in-frame clones only and misses some. The sample includes about 57,000 clones, about four fifths of them seen just once. Having been cultured for roughly 11 days, the cells underwent CD4+ T cell isolation. All study participants received two doses of BNT162b2 or mRNA-1273 vaccine. Prior SARS-CoV-2 infection was absent in the vaccine recipients, as shown by negative nucleocapsid antibodies. Days 3 and 7 were when half the medium was replaced with IL-2 medium. The V gene end was trimmed by 2 bases and the J gene end by 4 bases; junction bases not matched to a gene: 13. Per the germline V gene, CDR1 is MNHEY and CDR2 is SVGEGT. This CDR3 spans 17 amino acids. General study points: Marked clonal contraction of both clone types appeared late after vaccination.

The sequence was collected from a human donor who received a COVID-19 vaccine. The starting material was CD4+ T cells from PBMCs cultured without peptide, obtained after COVID-19 vaccination. The chain links TRBV6-2 or TRBV6-3 to TRBJ2-7, with 8 bases aligning to TRBD1. For the CDR3, the DNA is TGTGCCAGCAGTTACCAGACTCTTGCAACAGGGGGATACGAGCAGTACTTC. Protein sequence: CASSYQTLATGGYEQYF.